The rows below give T cell receptor beta chains drawn from one sample of a study of CD8 T cell repertoires and HIV-1 epitope variants. No antigens are known for them. Assay used: immunoSEQ multiplex PCR; TCRdb lists only in-frame clones, some missing. Here the sample spans roughly 5,900 clones, 66% being singletons. The sequenced sample consisted of cultured CD8+ T cells derived from PBMCs. Receptors were obtained from a male donor with HIV. Both conserved end residues are part of each CDR3. Fields, in order: D gene, J gene, V gene, clone size, CDR3 DNA, CDR3 protein. The D gene is left open where the match is weak. The size of a clone is reported for some rows only, either as once, few or many, or as a class for expanded clones.

TRBD2	TRBJ2-7	TRBV11-2	-	TGTGCCAGCAGCTTAACCCCGGAGCTAGCGGGAGTGTATGAGCAGTACTTC	CASSLTPELAGVYEQYF
-	TRBJ2-7	TRBV4-2	-	TGTGCCAGCAGCTTACGAGCGGGCGAGCAGTACTTC	CASSLRAGEQYF
-	TRBJ2-7	TRBV19	-	TGTGCCAGTAGTATTTTGCTCCAGGGCTCCTACGAGCAGTACTTC	CASSILLQGSYEQYF
TRBD1	TRBJ2-7	TRBV2	-	TGTGCCAGCAGTGAGGGACAGGGGGCGAGGGAGCAGTACTTC	CASSEGQGAREQYF
-	TRBJ2-7	TRBV4-2	-	TGTGCCAGCAGCCAAGAAGATGGGGCCGGGTACGAGCAGTACTTC	CASSQEDGAGYEQYF
TRBD1	TRBJ1-5	TRBV6-5	few	TGTGCCAGCAGATCCGGACAGGGAAAACAGCCCCAGCATTTT	CASRSGQGKQPQHF
-	TRBJ2-7	TRBV11-2	-	TGTGCCAGCAGCTCTGGACAGAATTTCTACGAGCAGTACTTC	CASSSGQNFYEQYF
-	TRBJ2-7	TRBV14	-	TGTGCCAGCAGCCAAGGTCCCATTCCCTACGAGCAGTACTTC	CASSQGPIPYEQYF
-	TRBJ2-7	TRBV18	-	TGTGCCAGCTCACCTCTCGACAGTCCATCCTACGAGCAGTACTTC	CASSPLDSPSYEQYF
-	TRBJ2-1	TRBV6-4	-	TGTGCCAGCAGTGACAGGGACTACAATGAGCAGTTCTTC	CASSDRDYNEQFF
-	TRBJ1-2	TRBV7-2	-	TGTGCCAGCAGCTTAGACAGGGCGGCTAACTATGGCTACACCTTC	CASSLDRAANYGYTF
-	TRBJ2-7	TRBV28	-	TGTGCCAGCATCCAGGGGGGAGGGTCCTACGAGCAGTACTTC	CASIQGGGSYEQYF
-	TRBJ1-5	TRBV27	-	TGTGCCAGCAGTTACGGGTCAAGTGGCAATCAGCCCCAGCATTTT	CASSYGSSGNQPQHF
-	TRBJ1-4	TRBV7-9	-	TGTGCCAGCAGCCCGAAAGGTTTCTCCAATGAAAAACTGTTTTTT	CASSPKGFSNEKLFF
TRBD1	TRBJ2-7	TRBV29-1	-	TGCAGCGTTGGTGGGACAGGGTCGTACGAGCAGTACTTC	CSVGGTGSYEQYF
TRBD2	TRBJ2-5	TRBV7-2	-	TGTGCCAGCAGCTCCGGCGGGGGGGTCCAAGAGACCCAGTACTTC	CASSSGGGVQETQYF
-	TRBJ1-1	TRBV25-1	few	TGTGCCAGCAGTGGACAGAGTTTGAACACTGAAGCTTTCTTT	CASSGQSLNTEAFF
TRBD1	TRBJ2-7	TRBV5-8	-	TGTGCCAGCAGCCGTCGACAGGGTACGGACGAGCAGTACTTC	CASSRRQGTDEQYF
TRBD1	TRBJ1-1	TRBV11-2	-	TGTGCCAGCAGCCCCGGGACAGGGAACACTGAAGCTTTCTTT	CASSPGTGNTEAFF
TRBD2	TRBJ2-3	TRBV7-6	-	TGTGCCAGCAGCCTGGGAGGGGACAGCACAGATACGCAGTATTTT	CASSLGGDSTDTQYF
TRBD1	TRBJ1-5	TRBV5-4	-	TGTGCCAGCAGCCTGGACAGGGGGAGCAATCAGCCCCAGCATTTT	CASSLDRGSNQPQHF
-	TRBJ1-2	TRBV5-1	-	TGCGCCAGCAGCTTGGATGGATCAGGGACTAGCGGCTACACCTTC	CASSLDGSGTSGYTF
-	TRBJ1-1	TRBV4-3	-	TGCGCCAGCAGCCCCGCTAGGATGGAGAACACTGAAGCTTTCTTT	CASSPARMENTEAFF
-	TRBJ2-4	TRBV10-2	-	TGCGCCAGCAGTGCGGGGACCAAAAACATTCAGTACTTC	CASSAGTKNIQYF
-	TRBJ1-2	TRBV18	-	TGTGCCAGCTCAGACGACAGAAACTATGGCTACACCTTC	CASSDDRNYGYTF
-	TRBJ2-1	TRBV7-8	few	TGTGCCAGCAGCCCTGGGTTGGCCTCCTACAATGAGCAGTTCTTC	CASSPGLASYNEQFF
TRBD1	TRBJ1-2	TRBV5-5	-	TGTGCCAGCAGCTTGGCAGGGGGCGCCAGCTATGGCTACACCTTC	CASSLAGGASYGYTF
-	TRBJ2-3	TRBV29-1	-	TGCAGCGTTCTCAGGGGCACAGATACGCAGTATTTT	CSVLRGTDTQYF
-	TRBJ1-5	TRBV14	-	TGTGCCAGCAGTCCCTACACGGGCAATCAGCCCCAGCATTTT	CASSPYTGNQPQHF
-	TRBJ1-5	TRBV28	-	TGTGCCAGCAGAGGCGGGCCTTATAGCAATCAGCCCCAGCATTTT	CASRGGPYSNQPQHF
-	TRBJ2-1	TRBV9	-	TGTGCCAGCAGCGTAGCTGCCGAGGGGACTCTACACAATGAGCAGTTCTTC	CASSVAAEGTLHNEQFF
-	TRBJ2-3	TRBV21-1	-	TGTGCCAGCAGTTCTAGCGGATCGGGCACAGATACGCAGTATTTT	CASSSSGSGTDTQYF
TRBD1	TRBJ2-7	TRBV19	-	TGTGCCAGTAGTCTGGACAGGGGCTACGAGCAGTACTTC	CASSLDRGYEQYF
-	TRBJ2-1	TRBV29-1	-	TGCAGCGTTGAAGATGTTTTCGGGGGTGCGTCCTACAATGAGCAGTTCTTC	CSVEDVFGGASYNEQFF
-	TRBJ2-1	TRBV2	once	TGTGCCAGCAGCACTAGCACCCTGGACAATGAGCAGTTCTTC	CASSTSTLDNEQFF
-	TRBJ2-7	TRBV7-2	few	TGTGCCAGCAGCTTAGGGACATTGAGCTCCTACGAGCAGTACTTC	CASSLGTLSSYEQYF
-	TRBJ2-3	TRBV19	once	TGTGCCAGTTCGCCTCGGCGAAACACAGATACGCAGTATTTT	CASSPRRNTDTQYF
-	TRBJ1-1	TRBV7-8	-	TGTGCCAGCAGTTCGACCTTGGGACAGAACACTGAAGCTTTCTTT	CASSSTLGQNTEAFF
TRBD2	TRBJ2-3	TRBV13	-	TGTGCCAGCAGCTCCATACTAGCGGAGAACACAGATACGCAGTATTTT	CASSSILAENTDTQYF
TRBD1	TRBJ1-3	TRBV9	-	TGTGCCAGCAGCGTAGGGGACAGGCCTTCTGGAAACACCATATATTTT	CASSVGDRPSGNTIYF
TRBD1	TRBJ1-2	TRBV6-5	-	TGTGCCAGCAGTTACGACACAGGGGGATATGGCTACACCTTC	CASSYDTGGYGYTF
-	TRBJ2-7	TRBV6-5	-	TGTGCCAGCAGTGATCAGGGAAGCTCCTACGAGCAGTACTTC	CASSDQGSSYEQYF
-	TRBJ1-1	TRBV19	few	TGTGCCAGTAGTCGGTGGGGGGGAAGGAGGAACACTGAAGCTTTCTTT	CASSRWGGRRNTEAFF
TRBD2	TRBJ2-1	TRBV9	few	TGTGCCAGCAGCGTGCGGGGGGGATTTAATGAGCAGTTCTTC	CASSVRGGFNEQFF
TRBD2	TRBJ2-3	TRBV2	-	TGTGCCAGCAGTGAGGGAATAGCGGGAGGAATGACAGATACGCAGTATTTT	CASSEGIAGGMTDTQYF
TRBD1	TRBJ2-2	TRBV6-5	-	TGTGCCACTCGATGGACAGGGAGCACCGGGGAGCTGTTTTTT	CATRWTGSTGELFF
TRBD1	TRBJ1-2	TRBV25-1	-	TGTGCCAGCAGTGGGGACAGTTATGGCTACACCTTC	CASSGDSYGYTF
-	TRBJ1-1	TRBV6-6	-	TGTGCCAGCAGTTACGGGCTAGGCGGGGTCGAAGCTTTCTTT	CASSYGLGGVEAFF
-	TRBJ2-5	TRBV30	-	TGTGCCTGGAGTGTACGTACCCCGGGGGACCCACAAGAGACCCAGTACTTC	CAWSVRTPGDPQETQYF
-	TRBJ2-7	TRBV28	-	TGTGCCAGCAGTTCTGTTCAAGGGGGAAACGAGCAGTACTTC	CASSSVQGGNEQYF
-	TRBJ1-3	TRBV7-9	-	TGTGCCAGCAGCCCGAGTCAGCCTGGAAACACCATATATTTT	CASSPSQPGNTIYF
TRBD2	TRBJ2-3	TRBV28	-	TGTGCCAGCAGACCCAACTTTAGCGGGGGGGCCTCAGATACGCAGTATTTT	CASRPNFSGGASDTQYF
-	TRBJ2-7	TRBV4-1	-	TGCGCCAGCAGCCAAACCACAGGAACCGAGCAGTACTTC	CASSQTTGTEQYF